These 32 T cell receptor beta chains originate from one sample sequenced in a study of beta chain features in type 1 diabetes. The investigators reverse transcribed all of the isolated RNA, so they sequenced expressed TCRB transcripts. Some clones are missing from TCRdb's copy, which holds only in-frame ones; the method was immunoSEQ multiplex PCR. The data hold 350,000 or so clones, with 15% to 20% observed a single time. Sequencing was performed on naive CD4+ T cells from blood. Source of these receptors: a woman between 18 and 30 years old in good health.

The chain combines TRBV29-1 with TRBJ1-5; D is ambiguous. The V and J ends lost 6 bases and 11 bases respectively, with 14 bases between them. Germline-derived CDR1 and CDR2 are SQVTM and ANQGSEA. The CDR3 runs 11 residues. In DNA form, the CDR3 reads TGCAGCGTAATCGTCGGCGGGGCCCAGCATTTT. Its protein is CSVIVGGAQHF.

This clone was counted only a few times. This sequence joins TRBV6-6 and TRBJ2-1; 8 nucleotides match TRBD2. J was trimmed by 9 bases and V by 3 bases; bases with no gene match: 7. The CDR3 has 14 amino acids. Germline V CDR1 and CDR2: MNHNY, SVGAGI (reference sequence). CDR3 sequence: CASSYSGGGVEQFF. The DNA of the CDR3 is TGTGCCAGCAGTTATTCGGGGGGGGGCGTTGAGCAGTTCTTC.

This clone was seen only a few times. This chain uses TRBV18 with TRBJ2-4; D is uncertain. Germline assignment: CDR1 KGHSH and CDR2 LQKENI. Trimming shortened V by 0 bases and J by 3 bases, and 6 bases separated the two germline ends. The CDR3 has 14 residues. The CDR3 bases are TGTGCCAGCTCACCACCGACGGGCAAAAACATTCAGTACTTC. This encodes CASSPPTGKNIQYF.

The CDR3 reads CAISGTGGIDNEQFF. In DNA, the CDR3 is TGTGCCATCAGCGGGACAGGGGGCATCGACAATGAGCAGTTCTTC. This chain uses TRBV10-3 with TRBJ2-1, with 12 bases matching TRBD1. Trimming took 6 bases from V and 5 from J; bases not matched to a gene: 5. Germline V gene sequence: CDR1 ENHRY, CDR2 SYGVKD. There are 15 residues in the CDR3.

The chain carries TRBV18 and TRBJ2-1, with TRBD1 identical over 10 bases. Germline trimming cut 4 bases from V and 0 bases from J; bases unmatched to any gene: 0. This CDR3 is built from 15 residues. Germline assignment: CDR1 KGHSH and CDR2 LQKENI. DNA of the CDR3: TGTGCCAGCTCACGGGACAGGGGCTCCTACAATGAGCAGTTCTTC. Protein: CASSRDRGSYNEQFF.

The chain links TRBV6-5 to TRBJ2-6; TRBD2 is a possible D gene (5 bases). Germline CDR1 and CDR2: MNHEY and SVGAGI. The length of the CDR3 is 15 residues. Trimming shortened V by 6 bases and J by 2 bases, and 11 bases separated the two germline ends. The CDR3 spells CASRKAETGANVLTF. For the CDR3, the DNA is TGTGCCAGCAGAAAAGCGGAAACTGGGGCCAACGTCCTGACTTTC.

The chain recombines TRBV29-1 with TRBJ1-1; weak D call: TRBD1 (6 bases). CDR3 length equals 13 residues. Looked up from germline, CDR1 is SQVTM and CDR2 is ANQGSEA. Trimming took off 6 bases at V and 4 bases at J, with 15 bases between the two ends. The CDR3 protein is CSVPLTGFTEAFF. The CDR3, as DNA: TGCAGCGTCCCACTAACAGGGTTCACTGAAGCTTTCTTT.

The chain is built from TRBV5-1 and TRBJ2-7; TRBD1 matches 7 bases. The length of the CDR3 is 15 residues. Unmatched junction bases numbered 5, after V lost 0 bases and J lost 2 bases. CDR1 is SGHRS, CDR2 YFSETQ, per germline. This CDR3 is CASSLGQGVTYEQYF. CDR3 nucleotide sequence: TGCGCCAGCAGCTTGGGCCAGGGGGTCACCTACGAGCAGTACTTC.

The chain recombines TRBV2 with TRBJ2-2; unclear D gene. Germline V CDR1 and CDR2: SNHLY, FYNNEI. This CDR3 comprises 13 residues. V lost 6 bases and J lost 5, with 10 bases in between. CDR3 sequence (DNA): TGTGCCAGCAGCCTAGGAAGGACCGGGGAGCTGTTTTTT. This sequence encodes CASSLGRTGELFF.

This clone has more than one count but fewer than ten. The gene calls are TRBV5-4 and TRBJ2-7, with D perhaps matching TRBD1 (5 bases). CDR1 SGHNT and CDR2 YYREEE come from the germline V gene (reference sequence). V was shortened by 4 bases and J by 5 bases, with 25 bases between the two germline ends. The CDR3 is 17 amino acids. The CDR3 nucleotides are TGTGCCAGCAGCAGACCGATGGGGCTCGCCGTCAGCGACGAGCAGTACTTC. Its translation is CASSRPMGLAVSDEQYF.

This chain connects TRBV19 to TRBJ2-1; 8 positions agree with TRBD1. CDR1 and CDR2 (germline): LNHDA, SQIVND (reference sequence). This CDR3 has 16 residues. V gave up 2 bases and J gave up 3 bases; unmatched junction bases: 6. The CDR3 DNA reads TGTGCCAGTAGTATATACCCCGGACAGGGCTACAATGAGCAGTTCTTC. Residues: CASSIYPGQGYNEQFF.

The genes are TRBV10-3 and TRBJ2-2, with a tentative D call TRBD2 (5 bases). In germline, CDR1 is ENHRY, CDR2 SYGVKD. Trimming left V 6 bases short and J 5 bases short, with 13 bases between. This CDR3 is built from 14 residues. The CDR3 coding sequence is TGTGCCATCAGGGACCAAGGAGGTACCGGGGAGCTGTTTTTT. As protein: CAIRDQGGTGELFF.

As to this clone: The junction departs from germline at one end; a sequencing error may be responsible. The chain links TRBV4-2 to TRBJ2-1; D is possibly TRBD2 (7 bases). The V gene's germline CDR1 is LGHNA and CDR2 YNFKEQ. The CDR3 totals 16 residues. DNA of the CDR3: TGTGCCAGCAGCGAAGAAGGGCGGGGGCAATACAATGAGCAGTTCTTC. Its translation: CASSEEGRGQYNEQFF.

This clone has a handful of counts. V and J are TRBV10-3 and TRBJ1-5, with 8 bases fitting TRBD1. The germline gives CDR1 ENHRY, CDR2 SYGVKD. Losses at the gene ends were 2 bases for V and 6 bases for J; bases not matched to a gene: 6. CDR3 size: 15 residues. The CDR3 DNA reads as TGTGCCATCAGTGAGGGACAGGGTGGTGGTCAGCCCCAGCATTTT. Translating it yields CAISEGQGGGQPQHF.

This clone has only a few counts. V is TRBV4-2 and J is TRBJ2-5, with no clear D. In germline, CDR1 is LGHNA, CDR2 YNFKEQ. V lost 5 bases and J lost 5, with 15 bases in between. CDR3 length: 14 amino acids. CDR3 in DNA: TGTGCCAGCAGCAAAAGTGGTAAAACTGAGACCCAGTACTTC. Amino acids: CASSKSGKTETQYF.

This clone was counted between two and nine times. The V and J genes are TRBV5-1 and TRBJ2-1, with TRBD2 matching 7 bases. The V gene end was trimmed by 3 bases and the J gene end by 4 bases; junction bases not matched to a gene: 7. Looked up from germline, CDR1 is SGHRS and CDR2 is YFSETQ. The CDR3 is 15 amino acids. DNA of the CDR3: TGCGCCAGCAGCTGGGGGACTACCAGTTACAATGAGCAGTTCTTC. This translates into CASSWGTTSYNEQFF.

The chain is built from TRBV19 and TRBJ2-7, with 12 nucleotides matching TRBD2. Germline CDR1 is LNHDA and CDR2 is SQIVND (reference sequence). This CDR3 comprises 16 residues. The ends lost 5 bases at V and 7 bases at J; junction bases unmatched: 12. DNA of the CDR3: TGTGCCAGTAGTTCCCTCCGACTAGCGGGAGCTAAGGAGCAGTACTTC. It translates to CASSSLRLAGAKEQYF.

Note on this clone: This same CDR3 is encoded by further DNA sequences in the sample. The chain has TRBV7-9 and TRBJ2-5; 9 positions match TRBD2. The length of the CDR3 is 13 residues. J gave up 5 bases and V 3 bases, and 1 base lay outside the gene matches. Per the germline V gene, CDR1 is SEHNR and CDR2 is FQNEAQ (reference sequence). In nucleotides, the CDR3 is TGTGCCAGCAGCTTCGCGGGGGGGGAGACCCAGTACTTC. Amino acid sequence: CASSFAGGETQYF.

The rearrangement joins TRBV5-1 to TRBJ1-6; D not certain. Germline assignment: CDR1 SGHRS and CDR2 YFSETQ. V shed 2 bases and J shed 7 bases, with 10 bases lying between them. There are 14 residues in the CDR3. CDR3 nucleotide sequence: TGCGCCAGCAGCTTAACAGCCTCAAATTCACCCCTCCACTTT. Translating gives CASSLTASNSPLHF.

Comments on this clone: The same CDR3 can be traced to other DNA sequences in this sample. The V gene is TRBV30, the J gene TRBJ1-3; unclear D gene. There are 14 residues in the CDR3. Germline CDR1 is GTSNPN and CDR2 is SVGIG (reference sequence). V was clipped by 0 bases and J by 0 bases, with 6 bases between them. The CDR3 loop reads CAWSVGGSGNTIYF. The DNA of the CDR3 is TGTGCCTGGAGTGTAGGCGGCTCTGGAAACACCATATATTTT.

The chain is built from TRBV4-1 and TRBJ2-5, with a tentative D call TRBD2 (6 bases). Germline assignment: CDR1 MGHRA and CDR2 YSYEKL. The CDR3 contains 15 residues. The V end lost 3 bases, the J end lost 2 bases, and 13 bases lay between the germline ends. CDR3 residues: CASSHARGLQETQYF. The CDR3 DNA sequence: TGCGCCAGCAGCCACGCCCGGGGACTGCAAGAGACCCAGTACTTC.

The V call is TRBV30, the J call TRBJ2-3; TRBD2 matches at 8 bases. The V segment lost 4 bases and the J segment 5 bases; nucleotides outside the gene matches: 14. Germline V gene data show CDR1 as GTSNPN and CDR2 as SVGIG (reference sequence). The CDR3 length is 16 residues. The CDR3 is CAWNPPGGGRRDTQYF. The CDR3 coding sequence is TGTGCCTGGAACCCCCCTGGCGGGGGGCGGAGAGATACGCAGTATTTT.

This clone was recorded a few times. The gene calls are TRBV29-1 and TRBJ2-3, with a possible D match to TRBD2 (6 bases). The V gene lost 6 bases and the J gene lost 1 base, with 11 bases spanning the gap. Per germline, CDR1 SQVTM and CDR2 ANQGSEA. CDR3 size: 13 residues. The CDR3 bases are TGCAGCGTCGGGGGTAGTCGCACAGATACGCAGTATTTT. Its protein is CSVGGSRTDTQYF.

Worth noting for this clone: The sample contains more than one DNA sequence encoding this CDR3. The chain links TRBV5-4 to TRBJ2-3; 7 bases agree with TRBD1. Germline V gene sequence: CDR1 SGHNT, CDR2 YYREEE (reference sequence). The CDR3 is 14 residues long. After removal of 3 bases from V and 4 bases from J, the junction contained 5 bases not matched to a gene. CDR3 loop: CASSSRQGADTQYF. The DNA for the CDR3 is TGTGCCAGCAGCTCACGACAGGGCGCAGATACGCAGTATTTT.

CDR3 amino acids: CASSTDRGRTDTQYF. The CDR3 region has the DNA TGTGCCAGTAGTACGGACAGGGGTCGGACAGATACGCAGTATTTT. This chain connects TRBV19 to TRBJ2-3; 9 bases line up with TRBD1. The V segment lost 4 bases and the J segment 3 bases; nucleotides outside the gene matches: 5. Germline CDR1 and CDR2: LNHDA and SQIVND (reference sequence). The CDR3 has 15 residues.

In this sample, this clone turned up a few times. The rearrangement uses TRBV5-1 and TRBJ2-5, with D maybe TRBD2 (6 bases). Trimming shortened V by 10 bases and J by 5 bases, and 18 bases separated the two germline ends. The germline CDR1 and CDR2 sequences are SGHRS and YFSETQ. The CDR3 runs 13 residues. The CDR3 DNA is TGCGCCTGCAACGAGGGGAGGAGGGAGACCCAGTACTTC. Protein product: CACNEGRRETQYF.

The CDR3 region is CASSLEAGKTQYF. CDR3 coding DNA: TGTGCCAGCAGCTTAGAAGCAGGAAAGACCCAGTACTTC. V usage is TRBV11-3 and J usage is TRBJ2-5, with D hard to call. This CDR3 has 13 residues. The V and J ends lost 0 bases and 6 bases respectively, with 8 bases between them. Germline V gives CDR1 SGHNT, CDR2 YENEEA.

Only a few counts were recorded for this clone. The chain joins TRBV2 to TRBJ1-4, with D possibly TRBD1 on 6 matching bases. CDR3 size: 13 residues. Germline V gene lookup returns CDR1 SNHLY and CDR2 FYNNEI. Trimming removed 4 bases from V and 7 bases from J, with 10 bases in between. The CDR3 DNA is TGTGCCAGCAGTGGTTCCAGGGGTGAAAAACTGTTTTTT. It yields the protein CASSGSRGEKLFF.

This clone turned up a few times. The chain combines TRBV7-9 with TRBJ2-7; D possibly corresponds to TRBD2 (5 bases). The CDR3 totals 16 residues. V was trimmed by 5 bases and J by 2 bases, leaving 19 bases between them. The germline V gene encodes CDR1 SEHNR and CDR2 FQNEAQ (reference sequence). CDR3 sequence (DNA): TGTGCCAGCAGCACAGATACTAGTTGGTCGACCTACGAGCAGTACTTC. Translation gives CASSTDTSWSTYEQYF. Filled out from reference TRBV7-9 and TRBJ2-7, the complete variable domain reads DTGVSQNPRHKITKRGQNVTFRCDPISEHNRLYWYRQTLGQGPEFLTYFQNEAQLEKSRLLSDRFSAERPKGSFSTLEIQRTEQGDSAMYLCASSTDTSWSTYEQYFGPGTRLTVT.

The chain recombines TRBV5-1 with TRBJ2-7, with D possibly matching TRBD1 (5 bases). The CDR3 runs 12 residues. Trimming took 4 bases from V and 9 from J, leaving 14 bases between them. Germline CDR1 reads SGHRS; CDR2 reads YFSETQ. In DNA form, the CDR3 reads TGCGCCAGCAGCCCCCAGGGCAGTGGGCAGTACTTC. Translation gives CASSPQGSGQYF.

J is TRBJ1-2 and V is TRBV25-1, with 8 bases identical to TRBD1. This CDR3 is 16 amino acids long. With 4 bases clipped from V and 3 bases from J, the junction kept 10 bases outside the gene matches. CDR1 is MGHDK and CDR2 is SYGVNS in the germline V gene. This CDR3 is CASSATPGQEDYGYTF. DNA of the CDR3: TGTGCCAGCAGTGCCACACCGGGACAGGAGGACTATGGCTACACCTTC.

The genes are TRBV30 and TRBJ1-5; D might be TRBD1 (5 bases). The V gene's germline CDR1 is GTSNPN and CDR2 SVGIG (reference sequence). This CDR3 is built from 16 residues. V was cut by 0 bases and J by 5 bases, with 17 bases left in between. DNA of the CDR3: TGTGCCTGGAGTGTACATTTAGGTCGGGGGGATCAGCCCCAGCATTTT. Translating gives CAWSVHLGRGDQPQHF.